What follows is one T cell receptor (beta chain) and its context. As yet, its antigen is unknown. Mismatch with germline at one junction end may stem from a read error. This entry is derived from a study of tumor-infiltrating lymphocytes in primary liver carcinoma. Study conclusions and caveats: It was observed that only about 7.5-25% of the top clones appeared in every one of the five tumor regions.

Unsorted bulk tissue, about 18-32 mg of it, served as the source for co-extraction of RNA and DNA. Surgeons treated the primary liver carcinoma of the patients by surgical resection. Chronic HBV infection, which was untreated, was present in the patients. Every tumor was sampled at five separate regions. CDR1 is SGHAT and CDR2 is FQDESV in the germline V gene (reference sequence). The CDR3 is made up of 14 amino acids. A primer in the constant region served to generate TCR beta cDNA from roughly 520 ng of total RNA. It was through three nested multiplex PCR rounds of slightly modified ARM-PCR that TCR beta libraries arose. TRBV1-TRBV30 forward primers paired with a C-beta reverse primer drove the first two PCR rounds, about 10 cycles each. TCRdb redid the calling of the multiplex PCR reads with MiXCR, one entry per CDR3 protein. The sample contains roughly 100,000 distinct CDR3 sequences, 55% to 80% of which appear only once.

The chain carries TRBV11-1 and TRBJ1-5, with TRBD1 identical over 9 bases. Sequencing was carried out using liver tumor tissue from sampling region 2. Stated subset: tumor region T2, inferior pole. The TCR comes from a woman between 55 and 75 years old with primary liver carcinoma and hepatitis B virus infection. The CDR3 loop is CANSSGQGNQPQHF. The CDR3 DNA reads as TGTGCCAACAGCTCGGGACAGGGTAACCAGCCCCAGCATTTT.